Sequencing of this T cell receptor (beta chain) was carried out in a study of Ad26.COV2.S vaccination and SARS-CoV-2 variants. Whole-study findings and limits: Measures of TCR breadth and depth may have fallen short of total T cell responses. A substantial breadth of spike-specific CD8+ and CD4+ T cell responses after vaccination has been reported.

Treatment of the sample: around 19 received Ad26.COV2.S at low or high dose, single or two shots; about 5 received placebo; per-sample allocation not given. It was on day 63 after the first vaccine or placebo injection that samples were taken. The administered vaccine (an Ad26 vector) expressed Wuhan-strain SARS-CoV-2 spike. Assay: immunoSEQ multiplex PCR; the TCRdb copy retains only in-frame clones and omits some. This table has nearly 400,000 clones, over 75% appearing once. Details on this clone: What it binds is not known.

Sequences were derived from peripheral blood, sampled in a trial of Ad26.COV2.S vaccine versus placebo. The sequence was collected from a person aged 18-65 years who received the Ad26.COV2.S COVID-19 vaccine or a placebo.

CDR3 coding DNA: TGTGCCAGCAGTTTGGGAAGACAGCCCCAGCATTTT. This translates into CASSLGRQPQHF. The chain links TRBV28 to TRBJ1-5; D gene ambiguous. Trimming cost V 3 bases and J 7 bases, with 7 bases left between them. The CDR3 sequence is 12 residues long. Germline V gene data show CDR1 as MDHEN and CDR2 as SYDVKM.